This is a list of T cell receptor beta chains from one sample in a study of patients and donors after allogeneic stem cell transplantation. TCRdb re-derived calls from the RT-PCR reads in MiXCR, one entry per CDR3 protein. The data show some 960,000 distinct CDR3 sequences, roughly 17% seen once. The specimen sequenced was blood, either unsorted or a sorted T cell fraction (not recorded which). These receptors originate from a human donor who was either an allogeneic HSCT recipient or a stem cell or donor lymphocyte infusion donor (not recorded which). It is not recorded whose cells these are; they may come from a transplant donor. CDR3s leave out the opening cysteine and the closing phenylalanine or tryptophan. Rows may omit the clone size; those that give it use once, few, many or a size class.

>TRBV29-1|TRBJ1-2|many
SVDGAYGYT
>TRBV5-6|TRBJ1-3|NA
ASSSQVGSGNTIY
>TRBV7-2|TRBJ2-3|NA
ASSSRLAGGRDTQY
>TRBV20-1|TRBJ2-3|NA
SARDSGAGDTQY
>TRBV6-2/TRBV6-3|TRBJ2-4|NA
ASSWGQGNIQY
>TRBV6-5|TRBJ2-7|few
ASSYGLAGVYEQY
>TRBV30|TRBJ1-6|few
AWRIDGGSPLH
>TRBV30|TRBJ2-2|few
AWSGSPGELF
>TRBV6-1|TRBJ2-1|many
ASTLLAGAMSSYNEQF
>TRBV4-3|TRBJ1-2|few
ASSQGGDRVYGYT
>TRBV3-1|TRBJ1-2|NA
ASRRGGEGFYGYT
>TRBV20-1|TRBJ2-3|few
SARPGKGWTDTQY
>TRBV5-1|TRBJ1-1|many
ASSLGTGRGTEAF
>TRBV12-3/TRBV12-4|TRBJ1-5|many
ASSFRDGNQPQH
>TRBV12-3/TRBV12-4|TRBJ1-6|NA
ASSSQGYNSPLH
>TRBV9|TRBJ2-5|few
ASSVASGKETQY
>TRBV11-2|TRBJ1-6|NA
ASSLGRTAVNSPLH
>TRBV12-3/TRBV12-4|TRBJ2-7|NA
ASSLRATTYEQY
>TRBV18|TRBJ2-3|NA
ASSPQMPGLAVSTDTQY
>TRBV4-1|TRBJ2-7|many
ASSQVPGTYEQY
>TRBV6-1|TRBJ2-5|NA
ASRDQGGETQY
>TRBV13|TRBJ1-6|few
ASRRDRENSPLH
>TRBV2|TRBJ2-2|NA
ASSVRDRTNTGELF
>TRBV27|TRBJ2-1|NA
ASRRVKGQGYNEQF
>TRBV20-1|TRBJ1-5|NA
SVGFPNQPQH
>TRBV9|TRBJ1-3|NA
ASSVATGSGSGNTIY
>TRBV6-1|TRBJ2-6|NA
ASSKTGAGANVLT
>TRBV7-2|TRBJ1-4|NA
ASSSEGAANEKLF
>TRBV3-1|TRBJ1-2|NA
ASRPQGGGYT
>TRBV5-1|TRBJ2-1|NA
ASSFRTISNEQF
>TRBV29-1|TRBJ2-3|NA
SVESRGRGDTQY
>TRBV7-9|TRBJ1-1|few
ASSLEEGLAAF
>TRBV3-1|TRBJ1-3|NA
ASRPRFLSGNTIY
>TRBV7-2|TRBJ2-5|many
ASSFGRPLELFETQY
>TRBV6-1|TRBJ1-3|few
ASSQLPGQSGNTIY
>TRBV20-1|TRBJ1-5|few
SAKSWTGSPSNQPQH
>TRBV5-1|TRBJ2-5|NA
ASSWGTKRSQETQY
>TRBV6-2/TRBV6-3|TRBJ1-1|NA
ASIFGAEAF
>TRBV12-3/TRBV12-4|TRBJ2-2|many
ASSPWVPLLRGSGAGELF
>TRBV5-1|TRBJ1-6|NA
ASSRHTVDSSNNSPLH
>TRBV11-3|TRBJ2-3|NA
ASGSRKGDTQY
>TRBV5-4|TRBJ2-7|NA
ASSWGLASYEQY
>TRBV20-1|TRBJ2-3|many
SAVGRGGLHTDTQY
>TRBV24-1|TRBJ2-7|many
ATSDAGTGGNEQY
>TRBV24-1|TRBJ2-1|few
ATGGLAGDNEQF